The entry that follows covers one TCR beta chain sequence. Other nucleotide sequences from this sample produce the same CDR3. This record comes from a study of blood T cell repertoires in COVID-19. Study-wide context: Acute and convalescent COVID-19 specimens originated in the United States, Italy and Spain. PBMCs, B-cell-depleted T cells, or T cells were the source of the cDNA or gDNA that made up the material.

Cohorts were based on clinical histories the participants reported. The CDR3 runs to 13 residues. Germline loops: CDR1 SNHLY, CDR2 FYNNEI. V dropped 4 bases and J dropped 2 bases, with 6 bases sitting between them. Here immunoSEQ multiplex PCR was the method, and the copy in TCRdb shows in-frame clones only, minus some. The sample shows roughly 340,000 clones, 70% to 90% of them seen only once. The TCR comes from a man aged 40-55 years in a cohort exposed to, infected with or recovered from COVID-19 (not recorded which). The specimen sequenced was PBMCs or T cells enriched from blood (not recorded which). This rearrangement joins TRBV2 to TRBJ1-5, with D uncertain. CDR3: CASSGSGNQPQHF. For the CDR3, the DNA is TGTGCCAGCAGTGGGTCAGGCAATCAGCCCCAGCATTTT.